A selection of T cell receptor beta chains follows, all from one sample in a study of monozygotic twins with inflammatory bowel disease. From the 5' RACE reads, TCRdb lists one entry per CDR3 protein and no DNA. The sample holds approximately 330,000 distinct CDR3 sequences. Sequencing was done on a sample of blood. The receptors here all came from a human donor with ulcerative colitis or Crohn's disease, or a healthy co-twin of an affected twin (not recorded which). CDR3s include the opening cysteine and the closing phenylalanine or tryptophan.

j_gene | v_gene | CDR3aa
TRBJ1-2 | TRBV6-5 | CAIRDGTNYGYTF
TRBJ2-7 | TRBV5-1 | CASSLRSGEKPPYEQYF
TRBJ2-1 | TRBV3-1 | CASSQEPSGYYEQFF
TRBJ2-5 | TRBV10-3 | CAISPGQGGEETQYF
TRBJ1-6 | TRBV7-9 | CASRRDGNSPLHF
TRBJ1-5 | TRBV6-5 | CASSWDIRYFHSNQPQHF
TRBJ2-1 | TRBV5-1 | CASSPLHNEQFF
TRBJ1-3 | TRBV7-8 | CASSSRDSSGNTIYF
TRBJ2-1 | TRBV27 | CASSFSQGGDEQFF
TRBJ2-2 | TRBV12-3/TRBV12-4 | CASSEEVSNTGELFF
TRBJ1-3 | TRBV4-1 | CASSQGPIRSLGNTIYF
TRBJ1-4 | TRBV30 | CASPQERQGVIGNEKLFF
TRBJ2-7 | TRBV6-2/TRBV6-3 | CASSYSSSGRVYEQYF
TRBJ2-1 | TRBV7-2 | CASSLVLGGAEQFF
TRBJ2-4 | TRBV28 | CAGSLSGRIQYF
TRBJ1-1 | TRBV24-1 | CATRSERDTEAFF
TRBJ1-2 | TRBV20-1 | CSAPTGQNFNYGYTF
TRBJ2-5 | TRBV29-1 | CSVETGGVQETQYF
TRBJ2-2 | TRBV12-3/TRBV12-4 | CASGRFAGGELFF
TRBJ1-3 | TRBV12-3/TRBV12-4 | CASSATGSIAGNTIYF
TRBJ2-7 | TRBV15 | CATSRRGRSKGYEQYF
TRBJ2-7 | TRBV20-1 | CSAGARRLYEQYF
TRBJ2-1 | TRBV24-1 | CATRDRDSEQFF
TRBJ1-2 | TRBV20-1 | CSARPPGRDGYTF
TRBJ2-2 | TRBV27 | CASSHRDRLTGELFF
TRBJ2-7 | TRBV30 | CAWGPLLPLEQYF
TRBJ2-5 | TRBV11-2 | CASTQKRGGGETQYF
TRBJ2-1 | TRBV28 | CASSLSGSGFNEQFF
TRBJ1-1 | TRBV7-9 | CASSLLNEAFF
TRBJ2-2 | TRBV6-5 | CASGTRAGELFF
TRBJ2-1 | TRBV7-2 | CASSLAGSGGYIDNEQFF
TRBJ2-7 | TRBV11-2 | CASSFLSGTNEQYF
TRBJ2-4 | TRBV20-1 | CSAPKSSKNIQYF
TRBJ2-3 | TRBV28 | CASSSPDRGFADTQYF
TRBJ1-1 | TRBV6-6 | CASSYGGLNTEAFF